The subject of this entry is one TCR beta chain. This entry is derived from a study of blood T cell repertoires in COVID-19. Whole-study context: Samples taken during acute and convalescent COVID-19 were collected in the United States, Italy and Spain. PBMCs, B-cell-depleted T cells, or T cells were the source of the cDNA or gDNA that made up the material.

This CDR3 has 17 residues. V dropped 2 bases and J dropped 3; count of bases not matched to a gene: 15. Germline CDR1 reads GTSNPN; CDR2 reads SVGIG (reference sequence). Sequencing was performed with immunoSEQ multiplex PCR; in TCRdb, only in-frame clones are kept and a portion is missing. The sample yields roughly 120,000 clones, roughly 81% seen once. The sequence was obtained from a man between 35 and 55 years old with acute or convalescent COVID-19. The specimen sequenced was peripheral blood. The V call is TRBV30, the J call TRBJ2-7, with TRBD2 identical over 8 bases. This CDR3 is CAWSIPGGTGAHYEQYF. The CDR3, as DNA: TGTGCCTGGAGTATTCCGGGAGGGACTGGGGCTCACTACGAGCAGTACTTC.